The next 27 T cell receptor beta chains were all read from a single sample in a study of blood T cell repertoires in COVID-19. TCRdb keeps only in-frame clones here, not all; method: immunoSEQ multiplex PCR. The sample records tens of thousands of clones, 65% to 90% being singletons. The specimen was peripheral blood. The receptors derive from a man aged 60 to 75 with acute or convalescent COVID-19.

This chain links TRBV5-1 with TRBJ2-3, with TRBD1 as a possible D gene (6 bases). This CDR3 region has 16 residues. Germline values: CDR1 SGHRS, CDR2 YFSETQ. Trimming shortened V by 0 bases and J by 1 base, and 12 bases separated the two germline ends. The CDR3 protein is CASSLARTARTDTQYF. DNA for the CDR3: TGCGCCAGCAGCTTGGCCCGGACAGCTCGCACAGATACGCAGTATTTT.

The chain combines TRBV30 with TRBJ2-7; TRBD1 matches 11 bases. This CDR3 spans 13 amino acids. The germline V gene encodes CDR1 GTSNPN and CDR2 SVGIG (reference sequence). V gave up 8 bases and J gave up 6 bases; unmatched junction bases: 9. Here the CDR3 DNA reads TGTGCCAGCCGGGACAGGGGGTTGCGCGAGCAGTACTTC. It is translated as CASRDRGLREQYF.

The rearrangement links TRBV5-1 to TRBJ2-7; D perhaps matches TRBD2 (5 bases). The CDR3 is made up of 15 amino acids. V gave up 7 bases and J gave up 2 bases, with 19 bases separating them. CDR1 and CDR2 (germline): SGHRS, YFSETQ. The CDR3 sequence is CASGYMAGGAYEQYF. For the CDR3, the DNA is TGCGCCAGCGGATATATGGCGGGTGGGGCCTACGAGCAGTACTTC.

The chain is built from TRBV7-3 and TRBJ2-1, with D maybe TRBD2 (5 bases). The V gene's germline CDR1 is SGHTA and CDR2 FQGTGA. There are 13 residues in the CDR3. V lost 9 bases and J lost 4, with 13 bases in between. The CDR3 nucleotides are TGTGCCAGTACGGGGAATGTGTACAATGAGCAGTTCTTC. Protein: CASTGNVYNEQFF. The full variable domain, rest sourced from reference TRBV7-3 and TRBJ2-1, is GAGVSQTPSNKVTEKGKYVELRCDPISGHTALYWYRQSLGQGPEFLIYFQGTGAADDSGLPNDRFFAVRPEGSVSTLKIQRTERGDSAVYLCASTGNVYNEQFFGPGTRLTVL.

The chain links TRBV3-1 (or the pseudogene TRBV3-2) to TRBJ1-5; 9 bases map to TRBD1. The length of the CDR3 is 15 residues. V trimming: 5 bases; J trimming: 6 bases; junction bases outside the gene matches: 8. Germline V gene data show CDR1 as LGHDT and CDR2 as YNNKEL (reference sequence). CDR3 sequence (DNA): TGTGCCAGCAGCAAGGACAGGGGATGGGCTCAGCCCCAGCATTTT. It specifies CASSKDRGWAQPQHF.

This chain joins TRBV19 and TRBJ2-3; 7 bases line up with TRBD1. The CDR3 totals 14 residues. Germline CDR1 LNHDA, CDR2 SQIVND (reference sequence). J gave up 3 bases and V 9 bases, and 9 bases lay outside the gene matches. As DNA, the CDR3 is TGTGCCAGCAGTCTTAGGACAGGTACAGATACGCAGTATTTT. This sequence encodes CASSLRTGTDTQYF. The whole variable domain, filled in from reference TRBV19 and TRBJ2-3, reads DGGITQSPKYLFRKEGQNVTLSCEQNLNHDAMYWYRQDPGQGLRLIYYSQIVNDFQKGDIAEGYSVSREKKESFPLTVTSAQKNPTAFYLCASSLRTGTDTQYFGPGTRLTVL.

The chain carries TRBV28 and TRBJ2-7; 8 positions agree with TRBD1. The length of the CDR3 is 15 residues. Germline loops: CDR1 MDHEN, CDR2 SYDVKM. V dropped 3 bases and J dropped 6; count of bases not matched to a gene: 10. The CDR3 nucleotides are TGTGCCAGCAGTTTTCACGGACAGGGTCGGAGCGAGCAGTACTTC. The encoded protein is CASSFHGQGRSEQYF.

This chain joins TRBV6-2 or TRBV6-3 and TRBJ2-5, with 12 bases fitting TRBD1. The junction had 10 bases not matched to a gene; V was cut back by 0 bases and J by 2 bases. The CDR3 is made up of 19 amino acids. Germline CDR1 is MNHEY and CDR2 is SVGEGT. CDR3 nucleotide sequence: TGTGCCAGCAGTTACTCGACGAAGAAGGGACAGGGGGCTCAAGAGACCCAGTACTTC. Amino acids: CASSYSTKKGQGAQETQYF.

This chain links TRBV7-2 with TRBJ1-5; D is undetermined. The V end was cut by 1 base, the J end by 0 bases, with 7 bases between. The CDR3 covers 15 residues. The germline CDR1 and CDR2 sequences are SGHTA and FQGNSA. The CDR3 spells CASSLGGLSNQPQHF. CDR3 coding DNA: TGTGCCAGCAGCTTAGGAGGACTTAGCAATCAGCCCCAGCATTTT.

This sequence joins TRBV2 and TRBJ2-2; D gene uncertain. Trimming left V 9 bases short and J 0 bases short, with 11 bases between. The CDR3 runs to 14 residues. CDR1 is SNHLY, CDR2 FYNNEI, per germline. The CDR3 DNA sequence: TGTGCCAGGCTCGGAGCGTCGAACACCGGGGAGCTGTTTTTT. It translates to CARLGASNTGELFF.

This clone appeared a single time. The chain links TRBV6-5 to TRBJ2-7, with 7 bases fitting TRBD1. The CDR3 runs 16 residues. CDR1 MNHEY and CDR2 SVGAGI come from the germline V gene. Trimming at V came to 4 bases and at J to 0 bases, leaving 9 bases not matched to a gene. The CDR3, as DNA: TGTGCCAGCAGTTTAAATTTCGGGGACAGCTCCTACGAGCAGTACTTC. Protein product: CASSLNFGDSSYEQYF.

The chain couples TRBV7-9 to TRBJ2-3; no reliable D call. The CDR3 has 15 residues. V was cut by 3 bases and J by 0 bases, with 10 bases left in between. From germline, CDR1 is SEHNR and CDR2 FQNEAQ (reference sequence). The CDR3 loop reads CASSFDSVSTDTQYF. CDR3 bases: TGTGCCAGCAGCTTCGACTCGGTTAGCACAGATACGCAGTATTTT.

The rearrangement links TRBV6-2 or TRBV6-3 to TRBJ1-2; weak D call: TRBD1 (6 bases). Trimming pared 5 bases from V and 6 bases from J, leaving 13 bases between. CDR1 is MNHEY, CDR2 SVGEGT, per germline. CDR3 length: 13 amino acids. The CDR3, as DNA: TGTGCCAGCAGTATTCAGGGGTTGGATGGCTACACCTTC. As protein: CASSIQGLDGYTF.

The chain links TRBV6-5 to TRBJ1-5; no definite D call. The germline V gene has CDR1 MNHEY and CDR2 SVGAGI. Trimming pared 8 bases from V and 4 bases from J, leaving 9 bases between. This CDR3 region has 12 residues. The CDR3 reads CASAGTNQPQHF. DNA for the CDR3: TGTGCCAGCGCGGGTACAAATCAGCCCCAGCATTTT.

The chain has TRBV19 and TRBJ1-3; 9 bases align to TRBD1. After removal of 3 bases from V and 0 bases from J, the junction contained 18 bases not matched to a gene. From germline, CDR1 is LNHDA and CDR2 SQIVND (reference sequence). The CDR3 is 21 amino acids. The CDR3 DNA follows: TGTGCCAGTAGTATCGATATAAGGCGGGACAGGGAGAGGAGCTCTGGAAACACCATATATTTT. This encodes CASSIDIRRDRERSSGNTIYF. The full variable domain, in which reference TRBV19 and TRBJ1-3 provide the parts outside the CDR3, is DGGITQSPKYLFRKEGQNVTLSCEQNLNHDAMYWYRQDPGQGLRLIYYSQIVNDFQKGDIAEGYSVSREKKESFPLTVTSAQKNPTAFYLCASSIDIRRDRERSSGNTIYFGEGSWLTVV.

The chain couples TRBV7-2 to TRBJ1-1; no reliable D call. Germline CDR1 SGHTA, CDR2 FQGNSA. V was trimmed by 0 bases and J by 2 bases, leaving 10 bases between them. This CDR3 spans 15 amino acids. The CDR3 coding sequence is TGTGCCAGCAGCTTAGCGGTCAGTCCAAACACTGAAGCTTTCTTT. It specifies CASSLAVSPNTEAFF.

This clone is a singleton in its sample. The rearrangement links TRBV6-1 to TRBJ1-2, with 7 bases identical to TRBD1. The junction had 2 bases not matched to a gene; V was cut back by 2 bases and J by 2 bases. Germline V gene data show CDR1 as MNHNS and CDR2 as SASEGT. The CDR3 has 14 amino acids. CDR3 coding DNA: TGTGCCAGCAGTGAATCAGGGGGAAACTATGGCTACACCTTC. It specifies CASSESGGNYGYTF.

The V and J genes are TRBV23-1 and TRBJ2-7; 12 nucleotides agree with TRBD1. TRBV23-1 is annotated as an ORF whose role is uncertain. J was trimmed by 8 bases and V by 2 bases; bases with no gene match: 7. CDR3 length: 15 residues. CDR3 protein: CASSQRDRGRKKQYF. The CDR3, as DNA: TGCGCCAGCAGTCAAAGGGACAGGGGGCGCAAAAAGCAGTACTTC.

This clone has only a few counts. In DNA form, the CDR3 reads TGTGCCAGCAGTCCCGACAGGGTCTCCTACGAGCAGTACTTC. It is translated as CASSPDRVSYEQYF. The V and J genes are TRBV6-5 and TRBJ2-7; 7 bases fit TRBD1. The trim removed 5 bases at V and 0 bases at J, leaving 4 bases unmatched. The CDR3 loop spans 14 amino acids. CDR1 is MNHEY and CDR2 is SVGAGI in the germline V gene.

This clone was counted a single time. The V call is TRBV7-9, the J call TRBJ2-1; no definite D call. Germline V lookup: CDR1 SEHNR, CDR2 FQNEAQ (reference sequence). The V end lost 8 bases, the J end lost 4 bases, and 15 bases lay between the germline ends. This CDR3 has 14 amino acids. The CDR3 DNA follows: TGTGCCAGCGCCACCCTATTAGCTTACAATGAGCAGTTCTTC. Translated, it gives CASATLLAYNEQFF.

The V call is TRBV15, the J call TRBJ2-5; 8 bases are shared with TRBD1. The V segment lost 3 bases and the J segment 0 bases; nucleotides outside the gene matches: 9. This CDR3 spans 17 amino acids. Germline CDR1 LNHNV, CDR2 YYDKDF (reference sequence). CDR3 sequence reads: CATSSFGRGQNQETQYF. In nucleotides, the CDR3 is TGTGCCACCAGCAGCTTTGGCAGGGGGCAAAACCAAGAGACCCAGTACTTC.

The V call is TRBV18, the J call TRBJ1-4, with D hard to call. CDR3 length equals 16 residues. Germline V gene data show CDR1 as KGHSH and CDR2 as LQKENI. The ends were cut back, 4 bases at V and 3 bases at J, with 15 bases in the middle. CDR3 region: CASSQLAVTPNEKLFF. The CDR3 DNA reads TGTGCCAGCTCACAGCTAGCAGTAACTCCTAATGAAAAACTGTTTTTT.

On this clone itself: Other DNA sequences from this sample encode an identical CDR3 as well. The genes are TRBV11-2 and TRBJ2-7, with D unresolved. Per the germline V gene, CDR1 is SGHAT and CDR2 is FQNNGV. The CDR3 is 14 amino acids. Trimming removed 5 bases at V and 0 bases at J, with 11 bases between. The DNA of the CDR3 is TGTGCCAGCAGCGGCACGACAAGCTCCTACGAGCAGTACTTC. Translated, it gives CASSGTTSSYEQYF. The full variable domain, completed using reference TRBV11-2 and TRBJ2-7, is EAGVAQSPRYKIIEKRQSVAFWCNPISGHATLYWYQQILGQGPKLLIQFQNNGVVDDSQLPKDRFSAERLKGVDSTLKIQPAKLEDSAVYLCASSGTTSSYEQYFGPGTRLTVT.

The chain is built from TRBV4-2 and TRBJ1-2; D is ambiguous. Trimming stripped 0 bases from V and 5 bases from J, with 7 bases between. The CDR3 loop spans 13 amino acids. Germline CDR1 LGHNA, CDR2 YNFKEQ. CDR3 amino acids: CASSQDPQYGYTF. For the CDR3, the DNA is TGTGCCAGCAGCCAAGATCCACAGTATGGCTACACCTTC.

The rearrangement links TRBV18 to TRBJ1-2, with D possibly being TRBD1 (6 bases). The V and J ends lost 3 bases and 4 bases respectively, with 12 bases between them. CDR1 is KGHSH and CDR2 is LQKENI in the germline V gene. The CDR3 is 14 amino acids. For the CDR3, the DNA is TGTGCCAGCTCACCCCTGGACAGCGTCTATGGCTACACCTTC. This codes for CASSPLDSVYGYTF.

This chain uses TRBV5-1 with TRBJ2-1; maybe TRBD1 (5 bases). The CDR3 consists of 12 residues. V dropped 5 bases and J dropped 7 bases, with 10 bases sitting between them. Per germline, CDR1 SGHRS and CDR2 YFSETQ. The DNA of the CDR3 is TGCGCCAGCAGGACAGATGTAAATGAGCAGTTCTTC. It is translated as CASRTDVNEQFF.

This chain connects TRBV4-1 to TRBJ2-7, with D unresolved. Germline assignment: CDR1 MGHRA and CDR2 YSYEKL. The CDR3 extends over 14 amino acids. Deletions cut 4 bases from V and 0 bases from J, with 10 bases between. The CDR3: CASSPYGVSYEQYF. The CDR3 nucleotides read TGCGCCAGCAGCCCTTACGGAGTCTCCTACGAGCAGTACTTC.